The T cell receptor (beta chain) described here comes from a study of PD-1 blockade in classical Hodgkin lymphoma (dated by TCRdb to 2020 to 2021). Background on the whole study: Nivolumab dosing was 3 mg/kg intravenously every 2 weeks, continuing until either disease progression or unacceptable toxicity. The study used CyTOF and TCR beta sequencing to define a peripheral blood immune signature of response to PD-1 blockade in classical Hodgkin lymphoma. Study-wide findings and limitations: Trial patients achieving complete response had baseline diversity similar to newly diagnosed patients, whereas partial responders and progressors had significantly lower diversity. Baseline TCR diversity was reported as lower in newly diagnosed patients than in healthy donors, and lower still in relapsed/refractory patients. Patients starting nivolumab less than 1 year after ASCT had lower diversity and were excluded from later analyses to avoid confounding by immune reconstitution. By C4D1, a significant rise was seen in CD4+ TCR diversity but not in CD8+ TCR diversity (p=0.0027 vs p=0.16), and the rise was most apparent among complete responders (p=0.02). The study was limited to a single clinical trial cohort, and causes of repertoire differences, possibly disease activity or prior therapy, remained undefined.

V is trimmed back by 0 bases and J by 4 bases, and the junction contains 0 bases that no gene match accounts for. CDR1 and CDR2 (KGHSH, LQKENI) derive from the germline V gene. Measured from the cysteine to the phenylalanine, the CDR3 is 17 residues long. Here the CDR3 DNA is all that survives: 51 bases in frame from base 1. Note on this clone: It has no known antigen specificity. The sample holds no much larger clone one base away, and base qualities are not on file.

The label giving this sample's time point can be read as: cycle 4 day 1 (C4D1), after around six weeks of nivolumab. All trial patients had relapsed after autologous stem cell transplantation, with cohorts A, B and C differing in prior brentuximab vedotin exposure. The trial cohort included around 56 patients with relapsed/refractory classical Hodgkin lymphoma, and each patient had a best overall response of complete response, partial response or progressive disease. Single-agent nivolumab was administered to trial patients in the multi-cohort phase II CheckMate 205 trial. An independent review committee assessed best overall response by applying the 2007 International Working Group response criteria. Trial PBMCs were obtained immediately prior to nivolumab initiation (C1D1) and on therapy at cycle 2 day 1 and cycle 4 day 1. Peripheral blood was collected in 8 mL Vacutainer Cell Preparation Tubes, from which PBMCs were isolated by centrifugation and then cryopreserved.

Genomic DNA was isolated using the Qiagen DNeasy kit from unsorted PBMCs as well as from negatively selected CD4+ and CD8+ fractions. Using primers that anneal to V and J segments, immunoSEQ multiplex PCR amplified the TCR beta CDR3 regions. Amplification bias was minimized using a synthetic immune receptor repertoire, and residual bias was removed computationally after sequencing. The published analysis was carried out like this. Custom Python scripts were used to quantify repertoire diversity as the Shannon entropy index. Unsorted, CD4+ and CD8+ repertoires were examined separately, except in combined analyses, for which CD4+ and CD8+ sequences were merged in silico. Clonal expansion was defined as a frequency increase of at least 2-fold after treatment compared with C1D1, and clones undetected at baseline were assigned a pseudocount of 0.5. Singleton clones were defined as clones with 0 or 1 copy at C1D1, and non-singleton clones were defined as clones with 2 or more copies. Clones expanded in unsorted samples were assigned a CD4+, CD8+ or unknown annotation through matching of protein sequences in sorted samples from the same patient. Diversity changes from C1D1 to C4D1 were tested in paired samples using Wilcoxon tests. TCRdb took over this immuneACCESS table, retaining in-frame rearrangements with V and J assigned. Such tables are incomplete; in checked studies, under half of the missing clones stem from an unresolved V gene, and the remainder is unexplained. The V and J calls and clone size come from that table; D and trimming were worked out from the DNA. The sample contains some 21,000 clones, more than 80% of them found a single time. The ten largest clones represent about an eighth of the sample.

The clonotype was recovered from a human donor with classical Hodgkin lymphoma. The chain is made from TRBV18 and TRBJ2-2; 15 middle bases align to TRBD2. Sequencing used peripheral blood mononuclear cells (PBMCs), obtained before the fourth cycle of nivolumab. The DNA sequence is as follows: TGTGCCAGCTCACCACCGGGACTAGCGGGAGGCACCGGGGAGCTGTTTTTT. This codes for CASSPPGLAGGTGELFF. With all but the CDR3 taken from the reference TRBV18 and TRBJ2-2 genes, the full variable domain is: NAGVMQNPRHLVRRRGQEARLRCSPMKGHSHVYWYRQLPEEGLKFMVYLQKENIIDESGMPKERFSAEFPKEGPSILRIQQVVRGDSAAYFCASSPPGLAGGTGELFFGEGSRLTVL.